A single TCR beta chain is shown here with its context. This sample is drawn from a study of cytomegalovirus exposure and HLA in healthy donors. Per the germline V gene, CDR1 is SGHNT and CDR2 is YYREEE (reference sequence). This CDR3 is built from 14 residues. A multiplex PCR was run with 60 Vbeta primers and 13 Jbeta primers. TCRdb keeps only in-frame clones here, not all; method: immunoSEQ multiplex PCR. The data show approximately 60,000 clones, roughly 84% seen once. The source of this sequence is a man aged 25 to 40 in good health and CMV-seronegative. The rearrangement links TRBV5-4 to TRBJ2-5, with D tentatively TRBD1 (5 bases). The J call is doubtful: the DNA matches TRBJ2-7 better. Sequencing was performed on PBMCs. The CDR3 is CASSAQGMRDEQYF. CDR3 sequence (DNA): TGTGCCAGCAGCGCTCAGGGTATGAGAGACGAGCAGTACTTC.